What follows describes a single T cell receptor (beta chain). The source of the sample is a study of control samples from healthy donors and cancer patients. The table came from immunoSEQ multiplex PCR; TCRdb's copy has only in-frame clones and leaves some out. The table has approximately 150,000 clones, about nine tenths seen once. CDR1 MNHEY and CDR2 SVGEGT come from the germline V gene. V was cut by 3 bases and J by 0 bases, with 8 bases left in between. CDR3 length: 14 residues. The chain couples TRBV6-2 or TRBV6-3 to TRBJ2-5; D gene ambiguous. The receptor comes from a man aged 25-45 years in good health. The source material was blood. The CDR3 loop is CASSYGVDQETQYF. The CDR3 nucleotides are TGTGCCAGCAGTTATGGGGTGGACCAAGAGACCCAGTACTTC.